Below are 32 T cell receptor delta chains sequenced from a single sample in a study of Vδ1+ human thymocytes. Points from the study as a whole: Thymic TRG and TRD repertoires appeared highly polyclonal.

Extracted RNA was reverse transcribed into cDNA. The CDR3 regions were amplified by multiplex PCR from V-gene primers to a constant-region primer. With CATT, TCRdb re-called clones from the multiplex PCR reads. The table has under 25,000 delta-chain clones, roughly 7.3% seen once. These receptors have no identified antigens. The specimen was Vdelta1+ gamma-delta thymocytes from the thymus. This sample's subset: FACS-sorted CD3+ TCRalphabeta- TCRVdelta1+ TCRVdelta2- thymocytes. The origin of the receptors is a child younger than two who had congenital heart surgery.

In this sample, this clone turned up a few times. The chain carries TRDV1 and TRDJ1, with a weak D call TRDD3 (5 bases). This CDR3 spans 21 amino acids. Germline CDR1 reads TSWWSYY; CDR2 reads QGS. V was pared by 0 bases and J by 0 bases, with 26 bases between. CDR3: CALGELEGPDRTGPDTDKLIF. CDR3 nucleotide sequence: TGTGCTCTTGGGGAACTAGAGGGCCCCGATCGTACTGGACCCGACACCGATAAACTCATCTTT.

The gene calls are TRDV1 and TRDJ1; 8 nucleotides align to TRDD3. Here the J gene came from matching the DNA to germline, since TCRdb omits it. Germline V lookup: CDR1 TSWWSYY, CDR2 QGS. The V gene end was trimmed by 3 bases and the J gene end by 4 bases; junction bases not matched to a gene: 28. The CDR3 loop spans 22 amino acids. The DNA of the CDR3 is TGTGCTCTTGGGGACCTCATCCCCGCCTTCCCACGCACTGCGGGATACGTCGATAAACTCATCTTT. Amino acid sequence: CALGDLIPAFPRTAGYVDKLIF.

This clone was counted only a few times. At one end the junction does not follow the germline gene, possibly because of a read error. The V and J genes are TRDV1 and TRDJ1; 9 bases match TRDD3. Germline V CDR1 and CDR2: TSWWSYY, QGS. This CDR3 is 20 amino acids long. The CDR3 sequence: CAHGEPYPTGGQQNTDKLIF. The CDR3 DNA follows: TGTGCTCATGGGGAACCCTATCCCACTGGGGGACAACAAAACACCGATAAACTCATCTTT.

This clone was seen a handful of times. This chain uses TRDV1 with TRDJ1, with D possibly TRDD2 on 5 matching bases. Germline CDR1 is TSWWSYY and CDR2 is QGS. Trimming took off 0 bases at V and 0 bases at J, with 20 bases between the two ends. This CDR3 contains 19 residues. CDR3 protein: CALGELTRFPSQDTDKLIF. In DNA form, the CDR3 reads TGTGCTCTTGGGGAACTCACTCGCTTCCCCTCGCAGGACACCGATAAACTCATCTTT.

V usage is TRDV1 and J usage is TRDJ1, with 10 positions matching TRDD3. V dropped 5 bases and J dropped 3; count of bases not matched to a gene: 9. The CDR3 runs to 16 residues. CDR1 is TSWWSYY and CDR2 is QGS in the germline V gene. DNA for the CDR3: TGTGCTCTTGGGCCACCAGGGGGGGGATACGCCGATAAACTCATCTTT. This translates into CALGPPGGGYADKLIF.

The chain employs TRDV1 and TRDJ2; 8 positions match TRDD3. The CDR3 totals 18 residues. Trimming removed 2 bases from V and 13 bases from J; junction bases left unmatched: 21. Germline lookup yields CDR1 TSWWSYY and CDR2 QGS. CDR3 residues: CALGEWFPRYWGSHRLFF. CDR3 sequence (DNA): TGTGCTCTTGGGGAATGGTTTCCAAGATACTGGGGGTCCCACCGACTCTTCTTT.

The chain employs TRDV1 and TRDJ1; the match to TRDD3 covers 13 bases. Germline V lookup: CDR1 TSWWSYY, CDR2 QGS. The CDR3 is made up of 20 amino acids. The junction had 13 bases not matched to a gene; V was cut back by 0 bases and J by 3 bases. The chain's CDR3 is CALGELGPRTGGYASDKLIF. The CDR3 DNA reads TGTGCTCTTGGGGAACTGGGCCCTCGTACTGGGGGATACGCGTCCGATAAACTCATCTTT.

J is TRDJ1 and V is TRDV1; D possibly uses TRDD2 or TRDD3 (6 bases each). The J gene is not listed in TCRdb, so it was assigned here from a DNA match to germline. The germline V and J ends were trimmed by 5 bases and 0 bases, with 37 bases remaining between them. The CDR3 has 23 amino acids. From germline, CDR1 is TSWWSYY and CDR2 QGS. CDR3 nucleotides: TGTGCTCTTGGGCCCCAACCAGTCCTACCCCGTATGTACTGGGTGACGTACACCGATAAACTCATCTTT. Residues: CALGPQPVLPRMYWVTYTDKLIF.

A few counts support this clone. The chain couples TRDV1 to TRDJ1; 11 positions agree with TRDD3. CDR1 is TSWWSYY and CDR2 is QGS in the germline V gene. CDR3 size: 19 residues. The V gene end was trimmed by 4 bases and the J gene end by 3 bases; junction bases not matched to a gene: 16. CDR3 sequence: CALGGPPSTYWGISDKLIF. The CDR3 region has the DNA TGTGCTCTTGGGGGGCCCCCCTCAACCTACTGGGGGATATCCGATAAACTCATCTTT.

This clone has just a few counts. This chain connects TRDV1 to TRDJ1; 8 bases fit TRDD3. This CDR3 region has 19 residues. J was trimmed by 0 bases and V by 3 bases; bases with no gene match: 15. Germline lookup yields CDR1 TSWWSYY and CDR2 QGS. The CDR3: CALGDPFRDGGSHTDKLIF. For the CDR3, the DNA is TGTGCTCTTGGGGACCCGTTCCGGGATGGGGGATCCCACACCGATAAACTCATCTTT.

The chain carries TRDV1 and TRDJ1; 10 nucleotides align to TRDD3. The CDR3 extends over 17 amino acids. Germline V gene lookup returns CDR1 TSWWSYY and CDR2 QGS. Trimming removed 0 bases from V and 0 bases from J; junction bases left unmatched: 4. CDR3 in DNA: TGTGCTCTTGGGGAACTTAGGGGGATACGGGACACCGATAAACTCATCTTT. It codes for CALGELRGIRDTDKLIF.

In this sample, this clone turned up a few times. J is TRDJ1 and V is TRDV1, with 7 nucleotides matching TRDD3. CDR3 length equals 16 residues. The germline gives CDR1 TSWWSYY, CDR2 QGS. The trim removed 2 bases at V and 1 base at J, leaving 7 bases unmatched. CDR3 protein: CALGESTLGTTDKLIF. The DNA for the CDR3 is TGTGCTCTTGGGGAATCTACACTGGGGACCACCGATAAACTCATCTTT.

This chain links TRDV1 with TRDJ1, with 10 bases lining up with TRDD3. Trimming cost V 1 base and J 8 bases; bases outside gene matches: 19. Germline CDR1 and CDR2: TSWWSYY and QGS. The CDR3 extends over 19 amino acids. CDR3 nucleotide sequence: TGTGCTCTTGGGGAACCGTCACCCTTCCCCGTACTGGGGGATGGAAAACTCATCTTT. It encodes CALGEPSPFPVLGDGKLIF.

By its share, this clone is medium-sized. This chain joins TRDV2 and TRDJ1; 8 nucleotides line up with TRDD3. The CDR3 contains 18 residues. Germline assignment: CDR1 GEAIGNYY and CDR2 EKD. The junction had 14 bases not matched to a gene; V was cut back by 0 bases and J by 3 bases. The CDR3: CACDTGQGIPLPADKLIF. CDR3 nucleotides: TGTGCCTGTGACACCGGACAGGGGATACCCCTACCCGCCGATAAACTCATCTTT.

Only a few counts were recorded for this clone. The V call is TRDV1, the J call TRDJ1; no reliable D call. The CDR3 runs 15 residues. Germline V lookup: CDR1 TSWWSYY, CDR2 QGS. Deletions cut 1 base from V and 0 bases from J, with 9 bases between. The CDR3 protein is CALGEPGLYTDKLIF. CDR3 DNA: TGTGCTCTTGGGGAACCCGGACTATACACCGATAAACTCATCTTT.

This clone was counted only a few times. The chain has TRDV1 and TRDJ1; the match to TRDD3 covers 10 bases. This CDR3 has 20 amino acids. V lost 2 bases to trimming and J lost 3 bases; unmatched junction nucleotides: 18. Germline V gives CDR1 TSWWSYY, CDR2 QGS. The CDR3 is CALGEGAWGGYAGDADKLIF. CDR3 in DNA: TGTGCTCTTGGGGAAGGTGCATGGGGGGGATACGCTGGAGATGCCGATAAACTCATCTTT.

In its sample, this clone was seen a few times. The chain has TRDV1 and TRDJ1, with 12 bases lining up with TRDD3. CDR3 length equals 19 residues. Germline V gives CDR1 TSWWSYY, CDR2 QGS. V gave up 0 bases and J gave up 1 base; unmatched junction bases: 9. The DNA of the CDR3 is TGTGCTCTTGGGGAACTAGGTGACTGGGGGATACCCTGCACCGATAAACTCATCTTT. Translating it yields CALGELGDWGIPCTDKLIF.

The genes are TRDV1 and TRDJ1; no reliable D call. CDR3 length: 17 residues. The germline V gene encodes CDR1 TSWWSYY and CDR2 QGS. V shed 2 bases and J shed 0 bases, with 16 bases lying between them. The CDR3 sequence: CALGEAVRGVYTDKLIF. For the CDR3, the DNA is TGTGCTCTTGGGGAAGCCGTAAGAGGTGTGTACACCGATAAACTCATCTTT.

The chain recombines TRDV1 with TRDJ1, with 12 bases identical to TRDD3. The CDR3 runs 25 residues. The V and J ends lost 0 bases and 0 bases, in that order; junction bases with no gene match: 26. Per the germline V gene, CDR1 is TSWWSYY and CDR2 is QGS. The CDR3 reads CALGELGESARDFTGGYSYTDKLIF. The CDR3 nucleotides are TGTGCTCTTGGGGAACTAGGAGAAAGTGCGAGGGACTTTACTGGGGGATACTCGTACACCGATAAACTCATCTTT.

This clone occurred a few times. The genes are TRDV1 and TRDJ1; 8 nucleotides line up with TRDD3. V lost 1 base and J lost 0; bases outside the gene matches: 10. The CDR3 is 18 amino acids. CDR1 and CDR2 from the germline V gene are TSWWSYY and QGS. CDR3 protein: CALGEPLGVLGDTDKLIF. Here the CDR3 DNA reads TGTGCTCTTGGGGAACCATTAGGGGTACTGGGGGACACCGATAAACTCATCTTT.

The chain joins TRDV1 to TRDJ1; TRDD3 aligns across 7 bases. This CDR3 is 19 amino acids long. In germline, CDR1 is TSWWSYY, CDR2 QGS. Trimming took 2 bases from V and 2 from J; bases not matched to a gene: 17. CDR3 sequence (DNA): TGTGCTCTTGGGGAAAGGCTGTCCCCGACTGGGGCGAAGACCGATAAACTCATCTTT. Its translation: CALGERLSPTGAKTDKLIF.

This clone was detected a few times. A junction boundary mismatches the germline segment, possibly from a read error. The chain uses TRDV1 and TRDJ1, with 10 bases identical to TRDD3. The end of the DNA is better explained by TRDJ2, so the J call may be wrong. The CDR3 runs to 18 residues. Germline V gene data show CDR1 as TSWWSYY and CDR2 as QGS. CDR3 protein: CAPGELPPLLGDTAQLFF. The CDR3 DNA sequence: TGTGCTCCTGGGGAACTACCCCCCTTACTGGGGGATACAGCACAACTCTTCTTT.

This clone was seen more than once but under ten times. The rearrangement uses TRDV1 and TRDJ1, with 7 bases lining up with TRDD3. V lost 0 bases and J lost 4; bases outside the gene matches: 17. CDR1 TSWWSYY and CDR2 QGS come from the germline V gene. The CDR3 runs to 19 residues. CDR3 coding DNA: TGTGCTCTTGGGGAACTTCACAAAGGGAGGGTGCTGGGGGGCGATAAACTCATCTTT. Its protein is CALGELHKGRVLGGDKLIF.

This rearrangement joins TRDV1 to TRDJ1, with 9 bases identical to TRDD3. Here the J gene was assigned by germline matching of the DNA, as TCRdb has none. The CDR3 covers 18 residues. Trimming removed 5 bases from V and 3 bases from J; junction bases left unmatched: 16. The germline gives CDR1 TSWWSYY, CDR2 QGS. CDR3 bases: TGTGCTCTTGGGATCCCGTCGGGGCTACTGGGGGACGCCGATAAACTCATCTTT. Its protein is CALGIPSGLLGDADKLIF.

J is TRDJ1 and V is TRDV1; D is uncertain. The V gene lost 0 bases and the J gene lost 1 base, with 12 bases spanning the gap. The germline CDR1 and CDR2 sequences are TSWWSYY and QGS. This CDR3 has 16 amino acids. In nucleotides, the CDR3 is TGTGCTCTTGGGGAACTGGTGGGCCCTCCCACCGATAAACTCATCTTT. This codes for CALGELVGPPTDKLIF.

This chain connects TRDV1 to TRDJ1; TRDD3 agrees at 12 bases. Here the J gene came from matching the DNA to germline, since TCRdb omits it. Germline V gives CDR1 TSWWSYY, CDR2 QGS. This CDR3 contains 20 residues. V was pared by 0 bases and J by 0 bases, with 11 bases of the junction left unmatched. The CDR3 sequence: CALGELDFSWGIRYTDKLIF. The CDR3 DNA sequence: TGTGCTCTTGGGGAACTCGACTTCAGCTGGGGGATACGTTACACCGATAAACTCATCTTT.

Concerning this clone: One junction end disagrees with the germline gene, perhaps due to a read error. This chain uses TRDV1 with TRDJ1, with D perhaps given as TRDD2 or TRDD3 (9 bases each). TCRdb supplies no J gene; here it was assigned by aligning the nucleotide sequence to germline. Germline V CDR1 and CDR2: TSWWSYY, QGS. This CDR3 region has 22 residues. The CDR3 DNA is TGTGCCCTTGTCGAACCCGGGCCTTCCTACGTCGGCTGGGGGATCCACACCGATAAACTCATCTTT. Protein product: CALVEPGPSYVGWGIHTDKLIF.

In the case of this clone: An end of the junction differs from the germline gene, which may be a read error. The chain carries TRDV1 and TRDJ1; D might be TRDD3 (6 bases). Germline V lookup: CDR1 TSWWSYY, CDR2 QGS. CDR3 length equals 18 residues. The CDR3 sequence is CALGELAYWGVYTDKLIF. The CDR3 nucleotides read TGTGCCCTTGGGGAACTAGCCTATTGGGGGGTGTACACCGATAAACTCATCTTT.

The chain couples TRDV1 to TRDJ1, with D maybe TRDD3 (5 bases). Trimming took off 1 base at V and 10 bases at J, with 25 bases between the two ends. CDR1 and CDR2 from the germline V gene are TSWWSYY and QGS. This CDR3 comprises 17 residues. The CDR3: CALGERGLQRWGGRLIF. The CDR3 region has the DNA TGTGCTCTTGGGGAACGGGGGCTACAGAGATGGGGAGGGAGACTCATCTTT.

This clone appeared a few times. The V call is TRDV1, the J call TRDJ1, with TRDD3 identical over 7 bases. The germline CDR1 and CDR2 sequences are TSWWSYY and QGS. CDR3 length: 16 amino acids. V shed 1 base, J shed 2 bases, and the junction held 7 bases outside the gene matches. The CDR3 DNA sequence: TGTGCTCTTGGGGAACGGCCTCCCTGGGGGACCGATAAACTCATCTTT. Translation gives CALGERPPWGTDKLIF.

This chain joins TRDV1 and TRDJ1, with 12 positions matching TRDD3. This CDR3 has 21 residues. V shed 3 bases, J shed 2 bases, and the junction held 19 bases outside the gene matches. Germline V CDR1 and CDR2: TSWWSYY, QGS. In DNA form, the CDR3 reads TGTGCTCTTGGGGACGCAACCTTTCTTCCTACTGGGGGATACTGGACCGATAAACTCATCTTT. It translates to CALGDATFLPTGGYWTDKLIF.

J is TRDJ1 and V is TRDV1, with TRDD3 identical over 9 bases. The length of the CDR3 is 19 residues. The germline gives CDR1 TSWWSYY, CDR2 QGS. The V gene end was trimmed by 0 bases and the J gene end by 7 bases; junction bases not matched to a gene: 18. Here the CDR3 reads CALGELFLLGDTFSGKLIF. The CDR3 DNA reads as TGTGCTCTTGGGGAACTGTTCCTACTGGGGGACACGTTTAGCGGTAAACTCATCTTT.